The clone carrying this T cell receptor (beta chain) was counted many times. Antigen specificity is unknown. Since the library was made to target alpha chains, this beta chain is a stray read and its abundance is not meaningful. A unique molecular identifier was attached to every TCR cDNA molecule. TCRdb reprocessed the 5' RACE reads with MiXCR, giving one entry per CDR3 protein. The sample has over 10,000 distinct CDR3 sequences; 5.6% are singletons. This sample is drawn from a study of spatial heterogeneity in lung cancer. Study as a whole: Consistently, beta-chain sequences turned up in larger numbers than alpha-chain sequences did.

CDR3 length equals 15 residues. V lost 1 base and J lost 5, with 14 bases in between. CDR1 and CDR2 (germline): SGHTA, FQGNSA. Time point of the sample: sample taken at primary tumor resection. The authors sequenced whole RNA from tumor, nontumor lung or frozen PBMC without sorting. Overall study results and limits: Intratumoral expanded alpha and beta TCR counts were found to track tumor mutation counts.

Here the sequenced sample was lung tumor tissue, taken at surgery. This clonotype originated in a female donor with early-stage non-small cell lung cancer. The rearrangement links TRBV7-2 to TRBJ2-5; the D gene is possibly TRBD1 (6 bases). The DNA for the CDR3 is TGTGCCAGCAGCTTAGACGTACACAGGGCGGAGACCCAGTACTTC. Protein sequence: CASSLDVHRAETQYF.